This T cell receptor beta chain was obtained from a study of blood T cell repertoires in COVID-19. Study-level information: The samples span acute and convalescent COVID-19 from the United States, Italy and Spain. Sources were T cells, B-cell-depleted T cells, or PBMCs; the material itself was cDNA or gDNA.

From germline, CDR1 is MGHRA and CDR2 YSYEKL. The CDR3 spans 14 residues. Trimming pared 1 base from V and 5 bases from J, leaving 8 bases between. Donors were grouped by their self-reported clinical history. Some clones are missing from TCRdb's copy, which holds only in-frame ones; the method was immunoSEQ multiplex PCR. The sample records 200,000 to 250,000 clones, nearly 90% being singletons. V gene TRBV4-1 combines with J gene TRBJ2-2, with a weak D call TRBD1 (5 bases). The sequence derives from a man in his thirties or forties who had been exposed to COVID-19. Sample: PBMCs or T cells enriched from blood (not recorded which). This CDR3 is CASSQADRTGELFF. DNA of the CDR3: TGCGCCAGCAGCCAAGCCGACAGAACCGGGGAGCTGTTTTTT.